This T cell receptor beta chain was observed in a study of blood T cell repertoires in COVID-19. Overall study context: COVID-19 samples, acute and convalescent, were from the United States, Italy and Spain.

CDR1 and CDR2 (germline): SNHLY, FYNNEI. Trimming took 5 bases from V and 0 from J; bases not matched to a gene: 9. This CDR3 contains 16 residues. Per the original data handling: Researchers report that nucleated cell counts were estimated from reference gene primer amplification. The repertoire was sequenced with immunoSEQ multiplex PCR; TCRdb's copy has only in-frame clones and lacks some. That table furnishes V, J and clone size, whereas the DNA furnished D and trimming. The table shows under 30,000 clones, with roughly nine tenths occurring only once. The V gene is TRBV2, the J gene TRBJ1-1; TRBD1 agrees at 7 bases. The sequence was collected from a human donor with active COVID-19. The donor label of this sample is uncertain. Input material: peripheral blood. The CDR3 loop reads CASSLGQAAMNTEAFF. The DNA for the CDR3 is TGTGCCAGCAGTTTAGGACAGGCCGCCATGAACACTGAAGCTTTCTTT.